This is a list of T cell receptor beta chains from one sample in a study of T cells in Graves' hyperthyroidism and ophthalmopathy. TCRdb analysed the multiplex PCR reads with MiXCR anew, one entry per CDR3 protein. The repertoire holds approximately 740,000 distinct CDR3 sequences, with around 15% as singletons. The sequenced sample was blood. Receptors originate from a woman aged 18 to 35 with Graves' hyperthyroidism. Each CDR3 is given with its conserved first and last residue. A D gene is named only where the DNA matches it firmly. The listing skips clone size in some rows; elsewhere it reads once, few, many or a size class.

d_gene: TRBD1; j_gene: TRBJ1-6; abundance: many; v_gene: TRBV5-5; CDR3aa: CASSLARGQRNSPLHF; CDR3nt: TGTGCCAGCAGCTTGGCCCGGGGACAGAGAAATTCACCCCTCCACTTT
d_gene: TRBD2; j_gene: TRBJ2-7; abundance: few; v_gene: TRBV7-9; CDR3aa: CASTPGLAGGPDSYEQYF; CDR3nt: TGTGCCAGCACCCCGGGACTAGCGGGAGGGCCCGACTCCTACGAGCAGTACTTC
d_gene: TRBD1; j_gene: TRBJ2-3; abundance: few; v_gene: TRBV7-9; CDR3aa: CASSLASQGVGTQYF; CDR3nt: TGTGCCAGCAGCTTAGCGTCCCAGGGGGTTGGCACGCAGTATTTT
d_gene: TRBD2; j_gene: TRBJ2-3; abundance: .; v_gene: TRBV6-5; CDR3aa: CASSYGATSHPNTDTQYF; CDR3nt: TGTGCCAGCAGTTACGGGGCGACTAGCCATCCTAACACAGATACGCAGTATTTT
d_gene: .; j_gene: TRBJ2-3; abundance: .; v_gene: TRBV6-2/TRBV6-3; CDR3aa: CASSYLSGPTDTQYF; CDR3nt: TGTGCCAGCAGTTACTTGAGCGGACCCACAGATACGCAGTATTTT
d_gene: .; j_gene: TRBJ2-7; abundance: .; v_gene: TRBV15; CDR3aa: CATSSLSLYEQYF; CDR3nt: TGTGCCACCAGCAGCCTCTCCCTCTACGAGCAGTACTTC
d_gene: TRBD2; j_gene: TRBJ2-1; abundance: few; v_gene: TRBV20-1; CDR3aa: CSASDGRPDNEQFF; CDR3nt: TGCAGTGCTAGCGACGGGAGGCCCGACAATGAGCAGTTCTTC
d_gene: .; j_gene: TRBJ1-5; abundance: many; v_gene: TRBV6-2/TRBV6-3; CDR3aa: CASSNPNQPQHF; CDR3nt: TGTGCCAGCAGTAACCCCAATCAGCCCCAGCATTTT
d_gene: .; j_gene: TRBJ1-4; abundance: few; v_gene: TRBV27; CDR3aa: CASSPTVYEKLFF; CDR3nt: TGTGCCAGCAGCCCAACAGTTTATGAAAAACTGTTTTTT
d_gene: .; j_gene: TRBJ1-5; abundance: many; v_gene: TRBV2; CDR3aa: CASGDGVSNQPQHF; CDR3nt: TGTGCCAGCGGGGACGGCGTAAGCAATCAGCCCCAGCATTTT
d_gene: .; j_gene: TRBJ1-2; abundance: many; v_gene: TRBV28; CDR3aa: CASSYLFPLFQDYGYTF; CDR3nt: TGTGCCAGCAGTTATCTCTTCCCCCTGTTCCAGGACTATGGCTACACCTTC
d_gene: .; j_gene: TRBJ2-7; abundance: few; v_gene: TRBV18; CDR3aa: CASSPRYYEQYF; CDR3nt: TGTGCCAGCTCCCCCCGTTATTACGAGCAGTACTTC
d_gene: .; j_gene: TRBJ2-7; abundance: .; v_gene: TRBV7-8; CDR3aa: CASSLIGLKVNEQYF; CDR3nt: TGTGCCAGCAGCTTAATCGGTCTGAAAGTAAACGAGCAGTACTTC
d_gene: TRBD2; j_gene: TRBJ2-7; abundance: many; v_gene: TRBV18; CDR3aa: CASSPSGTSGSYEQYF; CDR3nt: TGTGCCAGCTCACCCTCCGGGACTAGTGGCTCCTACGAGCAGTACTTC
d_gene: TRBD1; j_gene: TRBJ2-7; abundance: many; v_gene: TRBV12-3/TRBV12-4; CDR3aa: CASSSDRVGHRGYEQYF; CDR3nt: TGTGCCAGCAGTTCGGACAGGGTGGGCCACAGGGGCTACGAGCAGTACTTC
d_gene: .; j_gene: TRBJ1-1; abundance: many; v_gene: TRBV28; CDR3aa: CASSWWNTEAFF; CDR3nt: TGTGCCAGCAGTTGGTGGAACACTGAAGCTTTCTTT
d_gene: .; j_gene: TRBJ2-7; abundance: many; v_gene: TRBV7-9; CDR3aa: CASSFGGAVDEQYF; CDR3nt: TGTGCCAGCAGCTTTGGGGGCGCGGTCGACGAGCAGTACTTC
d_gene: TRBD2; j_gene: TRBJ2-1; abundance: many; v_gene: TRBV20-1; CDR3aa: CSVTPGTSSYNEQFF; CDR3nt: TGCAGTGTTACTCCCGGGACTAGCTCCTACAATGAGCAGTTCTTC
d_gene: TRBD2; j_gene: TRBJ2-1; abundance: many; v_gene: TRBV6-5; CDR3aa: CASSLSLAGGTYNEQFF; CDR3nt: TGTGCCAGCAGTTTAAGTCTAGCGGGAGGGACGTACAATGAGCAGTTCTTC
d_gene: TRBD2; j_gene: TRBJ2-7; abundance: few; v_gene: TRBV6-1; CDR3aa: CASSGGAGARDEQYF; CDR3nt: TGTGCCAGCAGCGGCGGAGCGGGAGCTCGCGACGAGCAGTACTTC
d_gene: .; j_gene: TRBJ1-1; abundance: .; v_gene: TRBV28; CDR3aa: CATTSELNTEAFF; CDR3nt: TGTGCCACCACATCGGAGTTGAACACTGAAGCTTTCTTT
d_gene: .; j_gene: TRBJ1-5; abundance: .; v_gene: TRBV6-5; CDR3aa: CASSLTDKFPQHF; CDR3nt: TGTGCCAGCAGTTTGACAGATAAATTCCCCCAGCATTTT
d_gene: TRBD1; j_gene: TRBJ2-6; abundance: few; v_gene: TRBV15; CDR3aa: CATSRGRTGGSGANVLTF; CDR3nt: TGTGCCACCAGCAGAGGGAGGACAGGGGGATCTGGGGCCAACGTCCTGACTTTC
d_gene: TRBD1; j_gene: TRBJ1-5; abundance: many; v_gene: TRBV30; CDR3aa: CAWSARGLNQPQHF; CDR3nt: TGTGCCTGGAGTGCCAGGGGGCTTAATCAGCCCCAGCATTTT
d_gene: .; j_gene: TRBJ1-1; abundance: many; v_gene: TRBV3-1; CDR3aa: CASSQGVTIRSTEAFF; CDR3nt: TGTGCCAGCAGCCAAGGAGTTACCATCCGGAGCACTGAAGCTTTCTTT
d_gene: TRBD2; j_gene: TRBJ2-5; abundance: .; v_gene: TRBV20-1; CDR3aa: CSAREWGSGRREETQYF; CDR3nt: TGCAGTGCTAGAGAATGGGGTAGCGGGAGGAGGGAAGAGACCCAGTACTTC
d_gene: .; j_gene: TRBJ1-1; abundance: many; v_gene: TRBV18; CDR3aa: CASSSGAAEAFF; CDR3nt: TGTGCCAGCTCATCGGGGGCAGCTGAAGCTTTCTTT
d_gene: .; j_gene: TRBJ2-7; abundance: many; v_gene: TRBV6-1; CDR3aa: CASTRDPSYEQYF; CDR3nt: TGTGCCAGCACACGGGACCCGTCCTACGAGCAGTACTTC
d_gene: .; j_gene: TRBJ1-2; abundance: .; v_gene: TRBV12-3/TRBV12-4; CDR3aa: CASRMLTRAAPYGYTF; CDR3nt: TGTGCCAGCAGAATGCTGACAAGGGCCGCTCCGTATGGCTACACCTTC
d_gene: .; j_gene: TRBJ2-1; abundance: many; v_gene: TRBV7-9; CDR3aa: CASSPGYNEQFF; CDR3nt: TGTGCCAGCAGCCCTGGATACAATGAGCAGTTCTTC
d_gene: .; j_gene: TRBJ1-5; abundance: few; v_gene: TRBV28; CDR3aa: CASSLLWSNQPQHF; CDR3nt: TGTGCCAGCAGTTTATTATGGAGCAATCAGCCCCAGCATTTT
d_gene: .; j_gene: TRBJ2-1; abundance: .; v_gene: TRBV13; CDR3aa: CASSNRDHHNEQFF; CDR3nt: TGTGCCAGCAGCAACCGGGACCACCACAATGAGCAGTTCTTC